The 20 T cell receptor beta chains presented below share a single source sample, sequenced in a study of T cells after yellow fever vaccination (dated by TCRdb to about 2019). Receptor amplification or capture employed 5' RACE. Reads for this sample came from an Illumina NovaSeq 6000. TCRdb handled the public reads itself, with Q25 trimming in fastp and clone calling in MiXCR, and kept productive beta chains. Rows are unified per CDR3 protein, each entry keeping the most common DNA and genes. This sample is represented by approximately 330,000 distinct CDR3 sequences; about 4% of them were singletons. In total, the top ten clones hold 20% to 25% of the sample. This sample's treatment or condition label indicates: live attenuated yellow fever vaccine strain. The source material was PBMCs, sampled 5 days after the yellow fever booster vaccination. The origin of the receptors is a man in his late teens or twenties who received the YFV17D yellow fever vaccine.

The rearrangement joins TRBV7-2 to TRBJ1-1; D call uncertain. Trimming shortened V by 1 base and J by 5 bases, and 11 bases separated the two germline ends. This CDR3 contains 14 residues. Germline V gives CDR1 SGHTA, CDR2 FQGNSA. The CDR3, as DNA: TGTGCCAGCAGCTTAGATGCGGGTCTTACTGAAGCTTTCTTT. This encodes CASSLDAGLTEAFF.

V and J are TRBV3-1 and TRBJ1-4, with D maybe TRBD1 (6 bases). V lost 1 base and J lost 14, with 17 bases in between. This CDR3 is built from 14 residues. Germline assignment: CDR1 LGHDT and CDR2 YNNKEL (reference sequence). The CDR3 nucleotides are TGTGCCAGCAGCCAAGTGGGTGACAGGATGGGGCTGTTTTTT. Translated, it gives CASSQVGDRMGLFF. Full variable domain (outside the CDR3, taken from reference TRBV3-1 and TRBJ1-4): DTAVSQTPKYLVTQMGNDKSIKCEQNLGHDTMYWYKQDSKKFLKIMFSYNNKELIINETVPNRFSPKSPDKAHLNLHINSLELGDSAVYFCASSQVGDRMGLFFGSGTQLSVL.

This clonotype occurred a few times. The chain uses TRBV19 and TRBJ1-1; D is unresolved. CDR1 and CDR2 (germline): LNHDA, SQIVND (reference sequence). Trimming left V 9 bases short and J 3 bases short, with 14 bases between. This CDR3 has 13 residues. This chain's CDR3 is CASRAGLDTEAFF. The DNA for the CDR3 is TGTGCCAGCCGGGCGGGGTTGGACACTGAAGCTTTCTTT.

The chain links TRBV2 to TRBJ1-5, with unresolved D. The ends were cut back, 6 bases at V and 4 bases at J, with 16 bases in the middle. This CDR3 contains 15 residues. Germline CDR1 SNHLY, CDR2 FYNNEI. This CDR3 is CASRGMIAGNQPQHF. The CDR3 DNA follows: TGTGCCAGCAGGGGTATGATAGCGGGGAATCAGCCCCAGCATTTT.

This clonotype was detected ten times or more. The chain uses TRBV4-1 and TRBJ1-1; a possible D gene is TRBD1 (5 bases). V lost 4 bases and J 3 bases, leaving 18 bases between the germline ends. From germline, CDR1 is MGHRA and CDR2 YSYEKL. CDR3 length: 16 residues. This chain's CDR3 is CASSLDEGRKDTEAFF. Written as DNA, the CDR3 is TGCGCCAGCAGCCTAGACGAGGGGAGGAAGGACACTGAAGCTTTCTTT.

This clonotype came up a few times. The chain couples TRBV18 to TRBJ1-5; D remains ambiguous. Trimming pared 5 bases from V and 4 bases from J, leaving 9 bases between. Germline V lookup: CDR1 KGHSH, CDR2 LQKENI. The length of the CDR3 is 13 residues. CDR3: CASSSAGNQPQHF. CDR3 sequence (DNA): TGTGCCAGCTCATCGGCGGGGAATCAGCCCCAGCATTTT.

The chain uses TRBV5-3 and TRBJ2-2, with D possibly TRBD1 on 6 matching bases. TRBV5-3 is classed as an ORF, of uncertain function. The CDR3 sequence is 14 residues long. The V gene lost 1 base and the J gene lost 3 bases, with 7 bases spanning the gap. This chain's CDR3 is CARSLRQDTGELFF. Written as DNA, the CDR3 is TGTGCCAGAAGCTTGCGACAGGACACCGGGGAGCTGTTTTTT.

The chain links TRBV20-1 to TRBJ2-6, with D uncertain. The germline V gene encodes CDR1 DFQATT and CDR2 SNEGSKA (reference sequence). This CDR3 has 13 amino acids. V lost 2 bases and J 0 bases, leaving 2 bases between the germline ends. The CDR3 sequence is CSARRSGANVLTF. CDR3 bases: TGCAGTGCTAGACGCTCTGGGGCCAACGTCCTGACTTTC.

The sample holds many counts of this clonotype. The chain recombines TRBV18 with TRBJ2-2, with D perhaps assigned TRBD1 or TRBD2 (5 bases each). The ends were cut back, 8 bases at V and 1 base at J, with 11 bases in the middle. From germline, CDR1 is KGHSH and CDR2 LQKENI. The CDR3 is 14 residues long. The CDR3 region is CASSPGQNTGELFF. As DNA, the CDR3 is TGTGCCAGCAGCCCGGGGCAGAACACCGGGGAGCTGTTTTTT.

This chain joins TRBV19 and TRBJ2-3; D remains unclear. The germline V and J ends were trimmed by 1 base and 4 bases, with 12 bases remaining between them. Germline V gives CDR1 LNHDA, CDR2 SQIVND (reference sequence). The CDR3 has 15 amino acids. The CDR3 region has the DNA TGTGCCAGTAGTATAGGAGCACCGTGGGCAGATACGCAGTATTTT. Translating it yields CASSIGAPWADTQYF.

A few counts support this clonotype. The chain is built from TRBV28 and TRBJ2-3; D is undetermined. From germline, CDR1 is MDHEN and CDR2 SYDVKM. V lost 5 bases and J 7 bases, leaving 10 bases between the germline ends. The CDR3 runs to 12 residues. This CDR3 reads CASSLAPYTQYF. The CDR3 DNA is TGTGCCAGCAGTCTTGCCCCGTATACGCAGTATTTT. Supplemented by reference TRBV28 and TRBJ2-3, the full variable domain reads DVKVTQSSRYLVKRTGEKVFLECVQDMDHENMFWYRQDPGLGLRLIYFSYDVKMKEKGDIPEGYSVSREKKERFSLILESASTNQTSMYLCASSLAPYTQYFGPGTRLTVL.

This clonotype turned up a few times. The chain employs TRBV10-2 and TRBJ2-2; TRBD1 aligns across 7 bases. V lost 3 bases to trimming and J lost 2 bases; unmatched junction nucleotides: 3. The CDR3 has 15 residues. Germline lookup yields CDR1 WSHSY and CDR2 SAAADI. CDR3 sequence: CASSDGTANTGELFF. CDR3 DNA sequence: TGCGCCAGCAGTGATGGGACAGCCAACACCGGGGAGCTGTTTTTT.

This clonotype was observed at least ten times. The J gene is TRBJ2-7, the V gene TRBV7-2, with 8 bases aligning to TRBD2. Germline CDR1 reads SGHTA; CDR2 reads FQGNSA. CDR3 length equals 15 residues. Trimming took 4 bases from V and 0 from J; bases not matched to a gene: 5. As DNA, the CDR3 is TGTGCCAGCAGCTCCCGCGGGGGGCACTCCTACGAGCAGTACGTC. It specifies CASSSRGGHSYEQYV.

This chain uses TRBV7-8 with TRBJ1-2; TRBD1 agrees at 10 bases. J was trimmed by 8 bases and V by 5 bases; bases with no gene match: 8. Germline CDR1 reads SGHVS; CDR2 reads FQNEAQ. The length of the CDR3 is 14 residues. The CDR3 DNA sequence: TGTGCCAGCAGCATAAGACAGGGGGCGGGAGGCTACACCTTC. It yields the protein CASSIRQGAGGYTF.

The V and J genes are TRBV4-3 and TRBJ2-3; 7 nucleotides match TRBD1. There are 16 residues in the CDR3. The J segment lost 0 bases and the V segment lost 1 base, leaving 4 bases of the junction unmatched. Per germline, CDR1 LGHNA and CDR2 YSLEER. This CDR3 is CASSQVLGQSTDTQYF. CDR3 DNA: TGCGCCAGCAGCCAAGTATTGGGACAGAGCACAGATACGCAGTATTTT.

The chain couples TRBV7-2 to TRBJ2-7; D ambiguous. The CDR3 covers 14 residues. The germline gives CDR1 SGHTA, CDR2 FQGNSA. Trimming took off 10 bases at V and 4 bases at J, with 20 bases between the two ends. CDR3 DNA: TGTGCCACCTCGCGTCTGGGGTCAAATTACGAGCAGTACGTC. It specifies CATSRLGSNYEQYV.

Concerning this clonotype: At one boundary the junction diverges from the germline segment, which might be a read error. This rearrangement joins TRBV12-3 or TRBV12-4 to TRBJ1-1; the D is unclear. The CDR3 has 13 amino acids. CDR3 coding DNA: TGTGCCAGCACTTTAGCCCGGAACACTGAAGCTTTCTTT. It translates to CASTLARNTEAFF.

The table lists this clonotype with a few counts. The rearrangement links TRBV5-4 to TRBJ1-1; weak D call: TRBD1 (5 bases). The CDR3 contains 15 residues. Trimming shortened V by 6 bases and J by 0 bases, and 15 bases separated the two germline ends. CDR1 SGHNT and CDR2 YYREEE come from the germline V gene (reference sequence). The CDR3 bases are TGTGCCAGCACCCCGCGGGGGGGAGTGAACACTGAAGCTTTCTTT. Its protein product is CASTPRGGVNTEAFF. Together with reference TRBV5-4 and TRBJ1-1, the CDR3 gives the full variable domain: ETGVTQSPTHLIKTRGQQVTLRCSSQSGHNTVSWYQQALGQGPQFIFQYYREEENGRGNFPPRFSGLQFPNYSSELNVNALELDDSALYLCASTPRGGVNTEAFFGQGTRLTVV.

The rearrangement links TRBV2 to TRBJ2-4; D is possibly TRBD2 (5 bases). CDR1 and CDR2 from the germline V gene are SNHLY and FYNNEI. V shed 2 bases and J shed 11 bases, with 10 bases lying between them. This CDR3 has 12 residues. Here the CDR3 reads CASSELGLLQYF. The CDR3 DNA follows: TGTGCCAGCAGTGAATTAGGACTCCTTCAGTACTTC.

This clonotype was counted a few times. The chain is built from TRBV2 and TRBJ1-1; 7 bases match TRBD1. The length of the CDR3 is 14 residues. J was trimmed by 3 bases and V by 7 bases; bases with no gene match: 8. Germline V gene lookup returns CDR1 SNHLY and CDR2 FYNNEI. CDR3 nucleotide sequence: TGTGCCAGCACCGAACAGGGGATGTACACTGAAGCTTTCTTT. Protein: CASTEQGMYTEAFF.